The 17 T cell receptor beta chains in this list originate from one sample, sequenced in a study of T-cell reconstitution after alpha-beta-depleted transplantation in children. Molecular barcoding with unique molecular identifiers was used for the TCRbeta library. TCRdb re-derived calls from the PCR reads in MiXCR, one entry per CDR3 protein. The profile covers roughly 240,000 distinct CDR3 sequences, with around 7.5% appearing a single time and under 8% taken by the ten largest. Sequencing used PBMCs, mostly from graft donor cells, obtained 180 days after TCRalphabeta/CD19-depleted stem cell transplant. The source is a male patient between 5 and 17 years old who had a stem cell transplant for acute lymphoblastic leukemia, so the T cells may come from the graft donor.

To note about this clonotype: A clone one base away is much larger, so this may be a read error. The chain employs TRBV12-3 or TRBV12-4 and TRBJ2-3; the D is unclear. The CDR3 runs to 14 residues. The CDR3 coding sequence is TGTGCCAGCAGTTTAGTGGACCTCACAGATACGCGGTATTTT. Translating it yields CASSLVDLTDTRYF.

This chain links TRBV5-5 with TRBJ2-2; tentative D call: TRBD1 (5 bases). Germline V gene lookup returns CDR1 SGHKS and CDR2 YYEKEE (reference sequence). The CDR3 has 15 residues. With 0 bases removed from V and 1 base from J, the gap between germline ends came to 7 bases. The CDR3 reads CASSLAGQNTGELFF. CDR3 nucleotides: TGTGCCAGCAGCTTGGCAGGGCAGAACACCGGGGAGCTGTTTTTT.

At least ten counts were recorded for this clonotype. The rearrangement joins TRBV25-1 to TRBJ2-4, with D perhaps matching TRBD1 (6 bases). There are 16 residues in the CDR3. The germline V gene encodes CDR1 MGHDK and CDR2 SYGVNS. The germline V and J ends were trimmed by 1 base and 5 bases, with 15 bases remaining between them. In DNA form, the CDR3 reads TGTGCCAGCAGTGAATCTCGAAAGCCAGGGGAAAACATTCAGTACTTC. This codes for CASSESRKPGENIQYF.

This clonotype occurred many times. The V call is TRBV20-1, the J call TRBJ2-2, with D uncertain. Deletions cut 6 bases from V and 5 bases from J, with 7 bases between. This CDR3 comprises 11 residues. Germline V gives CDR1 DFQATT, CDR2 SNEGSKA (reference sequence). The CDR3 protein is CSASWTGELFF. CDR3 DNA: TGCAGTGCCAGCTGGACCGGGGAGCTGTTTTTT.

This clonotype appeared many times. The rearrangement uses TRBV20-1 and TRBJ2-7; D unresolved. There are 15 residues in the CDR3. V was shortened by 1 base and J by 2 bases, with 15 bases between the two germline ends. Per the germline V gene, CDR1 is DFQATT and CDR2 is SNEGSKA (reference sequence). CDR3 DNA: TGCAGTGCTAGAGGTGATCTCGTGGCCCCCTACGAGCAGTACTTC. It specifies CSARGDLVAPYEQYF.

This clonotype was found many times. The chain has TRBV20-1 and TRBJ1-1; maybe TRBD1 (5 bases). This CDR3 has 17 residues. V gave up 3 bases and J gave up 3 bases, with 23 bases separating them. The germline gives CDR1 DFQATT, CDR2 SNEGSKA (reference sequence). CDR3 sequence: CSASSGGLVRRYTEAFF. The CDR3 coding sequence is TGCAGTGCTAGCTCCGGGGGATTGGTGAGAAGGTACACTGAAGCTTTCTTT.

This clonotype was observed many times. V is TRBV7-2 and J is TRBJ2-3; D unresolved. V lost 0 bases, J lost 1 base, and 14 bases lay in between. CDR1 is SGHTA, CDR2 FQGNSA, per germline. This CDR3 has 17 residues. The CDR3 region is CASSLAPWLGGTDTQYF. The CDR3 DNA follows: TGTGCCAGCAGCTTAGCTCCGTGGTTGGGCGGCACAGATACGCAGTATTTT.

This clonotype appeared many times. In DNA, the CDR3 is TGTGCCAGCAGTTTAAGTTTGAATAACTATGGCTACACCTTC. Translating gives CASSLSLNNYGYTF. The rearrangement joins TRBV12-3 or TRBV12-4 to TRBJ1-2, with D uncertain. The CDR3 has 14 amino acids. V was cut by 2 bases and J by 1 base, with 8 bases left in between.

The sample holds many counts of this clonotype. The chain recombines TRBV6-5 with TRBJ1-1; TRBD1 agrees at 7 bases. V was pared by 4 bases and J by 2 bases, with 13 bases of the junction left unmatched. CDR3 length equals 17 residues. Germline CDR1 is MNHEY and CDR2 is SVGAGI. CDR3 loop: CASSLGQGVMFNTEAFF. The CDR3 nucleotides read TGTGCCAGCAGTTTAGGGCAGGGGGTCATGTTTAACACTGAAGCTTTCTTT.

This clonotype appeared many times. The chain links TRBV7-3 to TRBJ2-3; 16 nucleotides line up with TRBD2. This CDR3 has 18 amino acids. V lost 4 bases to trimming and J lost 4 bases; unmatched junction nucleotides: 8. Germline loops: CDR1 SGHTA, CDR2 FQGTGA. CDR3 loop: CASSSLGTSGRGADTQYF. The CDR3 DNA reads TGTGCCAGCAGCTCCCTCGGGACTAGCGGGAGGGGAGCAGATACGCAGTATTTT. The full variable domain, rest sourced from reference TRBV7-3 and TRBJ2-3, is GAGVSQTPSNKVTEKGKYVELRCDPISGHTALYWYRQSLGQGPEFLIYFQGTGAADDSGLPNDRFFAVRPEGSVSTLKIQRTERGDSAVYLCASSSLGTSGRGADTQYFGPGTRLTVL.

This clonotype showed up many times. The J gene is TRBJ2-2, the V gene TRBV24-1, with 10 bases aligning to TRBD1. V lost 9 bases and J lost 3; bases outside the gene matches: 3. CDR1 and CDR2 (germline): KGHDR, SFDVKD. This CDR3 region has 14 residues. As DNA, the CDR3 is TGTGCCACCCGCGGGACAGGGGACACCGGGGAGCTGTTTTTT. Amino acids: CATRGTGDTGELFF.

This clonotype showed up many times. The chain couples TRBV12-3 or TRBV12-4 to TRBJ2-5, with 13 bases matching TRBD2. The CDR3 has 17 amino acids. The ends lost 4 bases at V and 5 bases at J; junction bases unmatched: 10. CDR3 region: CASSSHILAGGHETQYF. The CDR3 DNA is TGTGCCAGCAGTTCGCATATACTAGCGGGGGGGCATGAGACCCAGTACTTC.

A note on this clonotype: This may come from a read error, since a much larger clone is one base off. The chain recombines TRBV29-1 with TRBJ2-7; TRBD1 matches 9 bases. The CDR3 length is 13 residues. The germline gives CDR1 SQVTM, CDR2 ANQGSEA. The CDR3 loop is CSTRDREDYDQYF. The CDR3 bases are TGCAGCACCCGGGACAGGGAGGACTACGACCAGTACTTC.

This clonotype was observed at least ten times. The rearrangement joins TRBV7-6 to TRBJ1-1, with D possibly matching TRBD1 (6 bases). Germline V lookup: CDR1 SGHVS, CDR2 FNYEAQ. V was cut by 2 bases and J by 6 bases, with 10 bases left in between. The CDR3 has 13 residues. The CDR3 coding sequence is TGTGCCAGCAGCTTATCAGGGGACGCTGAAGCTTTCTTT. This sequence encodes CASSLSGDAEAFF. The whole variable domain, remainder taken from reference TRBV7-6 and TRBJ1-1, is GAGVSQSPRYKVTKRGQDVALRCDPISGHVSLYWYRQALGQGPEFLTYFNYEAQQDKSGLPNDRFSAERPEGSISTLTIQRTEQRDSAMYRCASSLSGDAEAFFGQGTRLTVV.

Ten or more counts support this clonotype. This chain links TRBV9 with TRBJ2-1; 15 nucleotides align to TRBD2. The length of the CDR3 is 13 residues. Germline CDR1 and CDR2: SGDLS and YYNGEE. The V segment lost 3 bases and the J segment 13 bases; nucleotides outside the gene matches: 2. Written as DNA, the CDR3 is TGTGCCAGCAGCGGGACTAGCGGGAGGGCACAGTTCTTC. Translating gives CASSGTSGRAQFF.

The chain recombines TRBV20-1 with TRBJ1-2; 7 bases fit TRBD1. Germline CDR1 is DFQATT and CDR2 is SNEGSKA (reference sequence). This CDR3 has 14 residues. Trimming took 0 bases from V and 4 from J; bases not matched to a gene: 5. CDR3 amino acids: CSAREWTGLYGYTF. The CDR3 DNA is TGCAGTGCTAGAGAATGGACAGGTCTCTATGGCTACACCTTC.

This clonotype appeared many times. The V call is TRBV6-5, the J call TRBJ2-7, with D perhaps matching TRBD1 (6 bases). This CDR3 is built from 14 residues. CDR1 and CDR2 from the germline V gene are MNHEY and SVGAGI. V lost 4 bases and J lost 2, with 12 bases in between. The CDR3 coding sequence is TGTGCCAGCAGTTTACAGGGACCTACCTACGAGCAGTACTTC. This encodes CASSLQGPTYEQYF.